This TCR beta chain was captured by sequencing in a study of regulatory T cells in long-lasting Graves disease. CDR1 and CDR2 (germline): SGHDT, YYEEEE. The CDR3 consists of 17 residues. Trimming took 4 bases from V and 0 from J, leaving 17 bases between them. The sample's time point: newly diagnosed GD, antithyroid drugs for less than 3 months. PBMC-derived RNA was used for the TCR library. Arm-PCR of CDR3 regions and iRepertoire HTBI primers were used to build TCR beta libraries. TCRdb reprocessed the multiplex PCR reads with MiXCR, giving one entry per CDR3 protein. This sample has a few hundred thousand distinct CDR3 sequences, with over 15% found just once. These data are also associated with another study on T cells in Graves' hyperthyroidism and ophthalmopathy.

The TCR comes from a man aged 35 to 55 with Graves disease. This rearrangement joins TRBV5-6 to TRBJ1-5; D remains unclear. The sequencing used peripheral blood mononuclear cells (PBMCs), collected at new diagnosis, from a patient treated with antithyroid drugs. CDR3: CASSPEGWTDSNQPQHF. CDR3 DNA sequence: TGTGCCAGCAGCCCCGAGGGCTGGACGGATAGCAATCAGCCCCAGCATTTT.